This TCR beta chain was identified during a study of identical twins. TCRdb independently ran MiXCR on the 5' RACE reads; one entry per CDR3 protein. The top ten clones hold roughly 0.43% of a sample with just under 550,000 distinct CDR3 sequences, roughly 15% of them seen once. CDR1 is DFQATT and CDR2 is SNEGSKA in the germline V gene (reference sequence). This CDR3 has 15 amino acids. V dropped 2 bases and J dropped 2 bases, with 13 bases sitting between them. These records were also assigned to another study, of yellow fever vaccine responses in identical twins.

Input material: CD4+ T cells sorted from blood. This receptor was taken from a woman aged 18-29 years in good health. The chain combines TRBV20-1 with TRBJ2-1, with D possibly matching TRBD2 (5 bases). The DNA of the CDR3 is TGCAGTGCTAGATCACGTGGGAGTGCCTACAATGAGCAGTTCTTC. Translated, it gives CSARSRGSAYNEQFF.